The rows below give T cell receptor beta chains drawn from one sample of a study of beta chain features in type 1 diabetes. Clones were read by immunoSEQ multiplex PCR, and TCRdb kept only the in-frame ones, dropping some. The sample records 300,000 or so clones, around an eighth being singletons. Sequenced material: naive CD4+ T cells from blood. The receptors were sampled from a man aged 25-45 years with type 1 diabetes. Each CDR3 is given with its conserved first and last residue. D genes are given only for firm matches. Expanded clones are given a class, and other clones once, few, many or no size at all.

CDR3: CASSLGSQETQYF
DNA: TGTGCCAGCAGCTTGGGGAGTCAAGAGACCCAGTACTTC
D: NA
V: TRBV5-6
size: NA
J: TRBJ2-5

CDR3: CASSPVDLFSGELFF
DNA: TGTGCCAGCTCACCCGTTGACTTATTCTCCGGGGAGCTGTTTTTT
D: NA
V: TRBV18
size: NA
J: TRBJ2-2

CDR3: CASSLFREREDNEQFF
DNA: TGTGCCAGCAGCTTATTTCGGGAGCGGGAGGACAATGAGCAGTTCTTC
D: TRBD2
V: TRBV7-3
size: NA
J: TRBJ2-1

CDR3: CAWSVTANTEAFF
DNA: TGTGCCTGGAGTGTGACAGCGAACACTGAAGCTTTCTTT
D: NA
V: TRBV30
size: few
J: TRBJ1-1

CDR3: CASSLGSGPSYEQYF
DNA: TGTGCCAGCAGCTTGGGGAGCGGGCCCTCCTACGAGCAGTACTTC
D: NA
V: TRBV5-6
size: NA
J: TRBJ2-7

CDR3: CSAREETQYF
DNA: TGCAGTGCTCGCGAAGAGACCCAGTACTTC
D: NA
V: TRBV20-1
size: NA
J: TRBJ2-5

CDR3: CASSLRDRGGYTF
DNA: TGTGCCAGCAGTTTACGGGACAGGGGAGGCTACACCTTC
D: TRBD1
V: TRBV28
size: NA
J: TRBJ1-2

CDR3: CASSFWDRVGEVYF
DNA: TGTGCCAGCAGTTTTTGGGACAGGGTGGGCGAGGTGTACTTC
D: TRBD1
V: TRBV27
size: NA
J: TRBJ2-7

CDR3: CSVEFQSETQYF
DNA: TGCAGCGTTGAATTTCAGTCAGAGACCCAGTACTTC
D: NA
V: TRBV29-1
size: many
J: TRBJ2-5

CDR3: CATSSYSGTVLNQPQHF
DNA: TGTGCCACCAGCAGCTATTCCGGGACAGTTCTCAATCAGCCCCAGCATTTT
D: TRBD1
V: TRBV15
size: NA
J: TRBJ1-5

CDR3: CASSPPDRGSRNEQFF
DNA: TGTGCCAGCAGTCCTCCCGACAGGGGAAGTAGGAATGAGCAGTTCTTC
D: TRBD1
V: TRBV27
size: NA
J: TRBJ2-1

CDR3: CASSYRMTGMNTEAFF
DNA: TGTGCCAGCAGCTACCGAATGACAGGAATGAACACTGAAGCTTTCTTT
D: NA
V: TRBV7-9
size: NA
J: TRBJ1-1